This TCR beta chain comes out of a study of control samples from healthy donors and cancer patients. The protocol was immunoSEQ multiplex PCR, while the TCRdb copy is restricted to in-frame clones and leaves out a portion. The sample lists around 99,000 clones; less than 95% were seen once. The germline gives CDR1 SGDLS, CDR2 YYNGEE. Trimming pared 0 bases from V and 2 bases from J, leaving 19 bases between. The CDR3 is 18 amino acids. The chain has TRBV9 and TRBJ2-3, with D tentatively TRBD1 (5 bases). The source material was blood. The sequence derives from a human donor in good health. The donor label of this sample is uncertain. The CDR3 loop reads CASSVAIDSFGDTDTQYF. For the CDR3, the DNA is TGTGCCAGCAGCGTAGCGATAGACAGTTTCGGTGACACAGATACGCAGTATTTT.